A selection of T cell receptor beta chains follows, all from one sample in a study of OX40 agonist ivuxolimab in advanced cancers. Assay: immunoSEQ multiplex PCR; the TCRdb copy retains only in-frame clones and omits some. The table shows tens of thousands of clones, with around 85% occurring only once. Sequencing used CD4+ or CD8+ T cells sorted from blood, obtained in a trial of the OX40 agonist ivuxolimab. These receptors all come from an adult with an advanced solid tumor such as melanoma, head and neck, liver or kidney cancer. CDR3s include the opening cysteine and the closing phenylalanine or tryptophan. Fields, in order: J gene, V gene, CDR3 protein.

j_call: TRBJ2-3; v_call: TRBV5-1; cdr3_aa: CASSSYSGRSTDTQYF
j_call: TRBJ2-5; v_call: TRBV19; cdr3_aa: CASSMGRVWETQYF
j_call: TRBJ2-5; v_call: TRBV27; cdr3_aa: CASSQNRGIQETQYF
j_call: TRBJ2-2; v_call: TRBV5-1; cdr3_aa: CASSSGQSSGRFGELFF
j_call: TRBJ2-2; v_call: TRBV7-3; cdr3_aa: CASSYVAGAAGELFF
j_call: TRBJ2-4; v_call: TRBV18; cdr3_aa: CASSPPSGKNIQYF
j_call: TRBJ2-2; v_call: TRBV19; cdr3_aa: CASSAQGGTGELFF
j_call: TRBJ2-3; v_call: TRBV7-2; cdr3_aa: CASSLGLASDTQYF
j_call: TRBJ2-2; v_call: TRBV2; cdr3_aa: CASSDHRQGSGELFF
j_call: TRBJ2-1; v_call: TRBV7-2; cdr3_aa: CASSPIRGRNEQFF
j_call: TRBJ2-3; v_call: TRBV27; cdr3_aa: CASSFMGDGIDTQYF
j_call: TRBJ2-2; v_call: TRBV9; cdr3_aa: CASSARTSGGGAGELFF
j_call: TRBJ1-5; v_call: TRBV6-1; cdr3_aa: CASSGQGVGQPQHF
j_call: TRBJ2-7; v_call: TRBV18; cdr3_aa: CASSARQYEQYF
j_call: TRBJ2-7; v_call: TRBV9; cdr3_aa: CATPRSSARYEQYF
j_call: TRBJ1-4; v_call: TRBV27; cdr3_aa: CASSTQGARIEEEKLFF
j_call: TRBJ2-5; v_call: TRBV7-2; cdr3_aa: CASSFGTGFETQYF
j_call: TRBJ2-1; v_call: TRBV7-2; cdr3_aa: CASTQGSGGYNEQFF
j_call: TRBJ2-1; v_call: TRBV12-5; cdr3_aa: CASAWGQGAFDEQFF
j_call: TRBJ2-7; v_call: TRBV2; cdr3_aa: CASIPDGPGEQYF
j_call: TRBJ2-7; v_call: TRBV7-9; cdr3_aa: CASSNRLALLGAYEQYF
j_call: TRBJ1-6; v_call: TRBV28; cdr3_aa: CASSLQGPSPLHF
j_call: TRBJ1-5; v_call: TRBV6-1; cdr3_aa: CASAGSYSNQPQHF
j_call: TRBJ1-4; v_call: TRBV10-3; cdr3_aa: CAIRTGGDEKLFF
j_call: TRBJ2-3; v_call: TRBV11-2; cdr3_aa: CASSLARGTDTQYF
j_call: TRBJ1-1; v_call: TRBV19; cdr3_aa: CASSNQGARAEAFF
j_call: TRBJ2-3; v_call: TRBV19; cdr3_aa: CASRVAGNTDTQYF
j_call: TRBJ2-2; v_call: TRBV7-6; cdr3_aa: CASSLSGELFF
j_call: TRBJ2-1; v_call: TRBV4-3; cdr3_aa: CASSQDYRTGTSGFWEQFF
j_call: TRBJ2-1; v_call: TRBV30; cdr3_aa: CAWSARGGRENEQFF
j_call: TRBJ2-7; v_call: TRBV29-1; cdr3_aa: CSVEGARDSTYEQYF
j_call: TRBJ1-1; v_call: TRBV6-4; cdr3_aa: CASSGDRDTEAFF
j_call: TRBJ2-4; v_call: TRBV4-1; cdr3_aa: CASSLVRGNIQYF
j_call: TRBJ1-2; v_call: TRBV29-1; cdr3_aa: CSVAGPHGYTF
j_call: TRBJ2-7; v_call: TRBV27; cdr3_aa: CASSLSPSGSYEQYF
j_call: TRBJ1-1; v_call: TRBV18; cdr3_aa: CASSPPLLGVNTEAFF
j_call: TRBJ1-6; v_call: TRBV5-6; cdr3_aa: CASSLGADNSPLHF
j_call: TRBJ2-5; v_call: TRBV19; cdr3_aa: CASSMTAIQETQYF
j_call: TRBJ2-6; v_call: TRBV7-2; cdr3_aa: CASSVSGANVLTF
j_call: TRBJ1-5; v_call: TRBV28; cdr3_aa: CASSSDQPQHF
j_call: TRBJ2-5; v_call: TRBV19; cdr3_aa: CASSTGRLAGGPGETQYF
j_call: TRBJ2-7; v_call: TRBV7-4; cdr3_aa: CASSFQTGYEQYF
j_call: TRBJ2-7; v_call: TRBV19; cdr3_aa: CASSTPLGYEQYF
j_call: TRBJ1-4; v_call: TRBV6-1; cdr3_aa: CASSEASGRGNEKLFF
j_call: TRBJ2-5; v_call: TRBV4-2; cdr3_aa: CASSQVGLAAKPQETQYF
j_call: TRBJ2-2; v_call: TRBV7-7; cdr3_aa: CASSFGQGITGELFF
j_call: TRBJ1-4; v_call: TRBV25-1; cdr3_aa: CASSVPTGALWEKLFF
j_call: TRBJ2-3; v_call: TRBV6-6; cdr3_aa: CASSYAPGQGADTQYF
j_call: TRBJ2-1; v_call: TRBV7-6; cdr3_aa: CASSPNRENEQFF
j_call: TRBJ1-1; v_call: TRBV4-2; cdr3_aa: CASSQGGGAQTEAFF
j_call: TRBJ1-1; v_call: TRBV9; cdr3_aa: CASSRDRVSAEAFF
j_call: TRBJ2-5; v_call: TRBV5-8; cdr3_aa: CATSGNQETQYF
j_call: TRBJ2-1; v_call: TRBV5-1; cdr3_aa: CASSMGLAGEGEQFF
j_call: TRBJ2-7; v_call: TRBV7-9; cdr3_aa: CASSLVTREQYF
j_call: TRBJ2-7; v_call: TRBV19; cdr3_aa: CASRERGYDLAQYF
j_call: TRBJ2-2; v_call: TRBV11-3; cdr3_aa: CASSLLAGASGELFF
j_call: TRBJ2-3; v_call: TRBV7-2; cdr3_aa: CASSRGAGPSTDTQYF